The 13 T cell receptor beta chains listed next were all sequenced from one sample in a study of STAT5B mutations in CD4+ large granular lymphocyte leukemia. Assay: immunoSEQ multiplex PCR; the TCRdb copy retains only in-frame clones and omits some. The repertoire holds about 35,000 clones, under 80% seen once, with about 2% in the top ten. Sequences were obtained from CD4+ T cells from blood buffy coats. These receptors were obtained from a human donor in good health.

The V gene is TRBV10-3, the J gene TRBJ2-6; D remains ambiguous. The length of the CDR3 is 18 residues. Between the trimmed V and J ends, which lost 0 bases and 0 bases, there was a span of 12 bases. Germline CDR1 ENHRY, CDR2 SYGVKD. CDR3 sequence reads: CAISESRASVSGANVLTF. CDR3 DNA: TGTGCCATCAGTGAGTCTAGAGCGTCAGTCTCTGGGGCCAACGTCCTGACTTTC.

The J gene is TRBJ1-1, the V gene TRBV30; D gene unclear. The CDR3 is made up of 12 amino acids. Germline CDR1 GTSNPN, CDR2 SVGIG (reference sequence). Trimming shortened V by 5 bases and J by 1 base, and 8 bases separated the two germline ends. The CDR3 loop reads CAWESQNTEAFF. The CDR3 nucleotides are TGTGCCTGGGAGTCCCAGAACACTGAAGCTTTCTTT.

The chain carries TRBV6-6 and TRBJ2-1, with TRBD2 identical over 9 bases. There are 15 residues in the CDR3. J was trimmed by 1 base and V by 7 bases; bases with no gene match: 5. Germline-derived CDR1 and CDR2 are MNHNY and SVGAGI (reference sequence). CDR3 coding DNA: TGTGCCAGCACCAAACTAGCGGGTTCCTACAATGAGCAGTTCTTC. Translated, it gives CASTKLAGSYNEQFF.

The chain combines TRBV4-2 with TRBJ2-7, with TRBD2 matching over 7 bases. Trimming took 3 bases from V and 9 from J; bases not matched to a gene: 26. The V gene's germline CDR1 is LGHNA and CDR2 YNFKEQ. This CDR3 comprises 19 residues. For the CDR3, the DNA is TGTGCCAGCAGCCAGGCCTCTCCCCCGCCGGCTAGCGGAGGGGTGGGGCAGTACTTC. Residues: CASSQASPPPASGGVGQYF.

J is TRBJ2-5 and V is TRBV29-1; D is possibly TRBD1 (7 bases). CDR1 and CDR2 (germline): SQVTM, ANQGSEA. The CDR3 totals 13 residues. V gave up 8 bases and J gave up 5 bases, with 18 bases separating them. The CDR3 nucleotides read TGCAGCTGGAGGGGCACAGGGGCGGAGACCCAGTACTTC. Translation: CSWRGTGAETQYF.

The J gene is TRBJ2-5, the V gene TRBV10-3; TRBD1 aligns across 8 bases. The CDR3 is 16 residues long. The trim removed 0 bases at V and 1 base at J, leaving 4 bases unmatched. Germline V gives CDR1 ENHRY, CDR2 SYGVKD. The CDR3 is CAISESDRDGQETQYF. In nucleotides, the CDR3 is TGTGCCATCAGTGAGTCGGACAGGGATGGCCAAGAGACCCAGTACTTC.

This chain joins TRBV2 and TRBJ2-3, with D possibly being TRBD2 (7 bases). Trimming removed 4 bases from V and 2 bases from J, with 13 bases in between. The germline V gene encodes CDR1 SNHLY and CDR2 FYNNEI. The CDR3 has 15 amino acids. CDR3 loop: CASSVRAGATDTQYF. The DNA of the CDR3 is TGTGCCAGCAGTGTACGGGCGGGGGCCACAGATACGCAGTATTTT.

The chain couples TRBV7-2 to TRBJ1-2, with a tentative D call TRBD1 (5 bases). V dropped 2 bases and J dropped 8 bases, with 15 bases sitting between them. CDR1 and CDR2 from the germline V gene are SGHTA and FQGNSA. This CDR3 spans 14 amino acids. CDR3 amino acids: CASSLKVGTIGYTF. The CDR3 region has the DNA TGTGCCAGCAGCTTAAAAGTCGGGACTATCGGCTACACCTTC.

This chain links TRBV6-1 with TRBJ1-2; perhaps TRBD1 as D (6 bases). This CDR3 has 12 residues. V was pared by 2 bases and J by 8 bases, with 9 bases between. The germline gives CDR1 MNHNS, CDR2 SASEGT. CDR3 in DNA: TGTGCCAGCAGTGAAAAGGGGGACGGCTACACCTTC. It codes for CASSEKGDGYTF.

The chain recombines TRBV27 with TRBJ2-2; the match to TRBD2 covers 9 bases. V lost 4 bases to trimming and J lost 4 bases; unmatched junction nucleotides: 10. Germline V gene sequence: CDR1 MNHEY, CDR2 SMNVEV (reference sequence). The CDR3 has 17 residues. The CDR3 spells CASSSPGLAIPTGELFF. The CDR3 nucleotides read TGTGCCAGCAGTTCGCCGGGACTAGCAATACCCACCGGGGAGCTGTTTTTT.

V and J are TRBV19 and TRBJ1-5, with 7 nucleotides matching TRBD1. Germline V gene data show CDR1 as LNHDA and CDR2 as SQIVND (reference sequence). The CDR3 length is 14 residues. Losses at the gene ends were 6 bases for V and 7 bases for J; bases not matched to a gene: 9. The chain's CDR3 is CASSRQGDGQPQHF. The CDR3 bases are TGTGCCAGTAGCCGACAGGGAGATGGGCAGCCCCAGCATTTT.

This chain uses TRBV19 with TRBJ2-1, with 8 bases matching TRBD1. With V trimmed by 4 bases and J by 3 bases, 5 bases remained unmatched. The CDR3 extends over 15 amino acids. Germline values: CDR1 LNHDA, CDR2 SQIVND (reference sequence). In DNA, the CDR3 is TGTGCCAGTAGTACCGACAGGGGTGGCTACAATGAGCAGTTCTTC. It specifies CASSTDRGGYNEQFF.

The chain combines TRBV6-5 with TRBJ1-6, with D possibly being TRBD1 (5 bases). This CDR3 spans 13 amino acids. Trimming pared 5 bases from V and 14 bases from J, leaving 16 bases between. Looked up from germline, CDR1 is MNHEY and CDR2 is SVGAGI. The CDR3 coding sequence is TGTGCCAGCAGTCCGGGCAACAGGATTTCCCTCCACTTT. This encodes CASSPGNRISLHF.